The 9 T cell receptor beta chains presented below share a single source sample, sequenced in a study of OX40 agonist ivuxolimab in advanced cancers. The assay was immunoSEQ multiplex PCR, and TCRdb's table has in-frame clones only and misses some. The table lists tens of thousands of clones, around 81% of them singletons. The source was CD4+ or CD8+ T cells sorted from blood, collected in a trial of the OX40 agonist ivuxolimab. These receptors all come from an adult with an advanced solid tumor such as melanoma, head and neck, liver or kidney cancer.

The chain recombines TRBV7-6 with TRBJ1-4; D gene uncertain. Trimming stripped 1 base from V and 4 bases from J, with 10 bases between. Germline V gene data show CDR1 as SGHVS and CDR2 as FNYEAQ. The CDR3 spans 15 residues. For the CDR3, the DNA is TGTGCCAGCAGCTTAGAACCGGGTTTTAATGAAAAACTGTTTTTT. This sequence encodes CASSLEPGFNEKLFF.

The chain couples TRBV6-1 to TRBJ2-5; D remains unclear. V was pared by 1 base and J by 7 bases, with 16 bases between. The CDR3 sequence is 15 residues long. Germline V gene sequence: CDR1 MNHNS, CDR2 SASEGT. CDR3 in amino acids: CASSEVARTRGTQYF. CDR3 DNA sequence: TGTGCCAGCAGTGAAGTGGCACGGACGCGTGGGACCCAGTACTTC.

V and J are TRBV15 and TRBJ2-5; D unresolved. This CDR3 comprises 12 residues. V gave up 5 bases and J gave up 5 bases, with 9 bases separating them. The germline V gene encodes CDR1 LNHNV and CDR2 YYDKDF (reference sequence). CDR3 residues: CATSVHGETQYF. As DNA, the CDR3 is TGTGCCACCAGCGTCCACGGGGAGACCCAGTACTTC.

The V gene is TRBV2, the J gene TRBJ2-4; unclear D gene. CDR1 is SNHLY, CDR2 FYNNEI, per germline. The CDR3 loop spans 13 amino acids. V was cut by 2 bases and J by 0 bases, with 2 bases left in between. The CDR3 region is CASSELAKNIQYF. The CDR3 nucleotides read TGTGCCAGCAGTGAACTAGCCAAAAACATTCAGTACTTC.

The chain joins TRBV5-6 to TRBJ1-6; the match to TRBD1 covers 8 bases. V trimming: 5 bases; J trimming: 1 base; junction bases outside the gene matches: 5. This CDR3 contains 16 residues. Germline loops: CDR1 SGHDT, CDR2 YYEEEE. CDR3 nucleotide sequence: TGTGCCAGCAGTCCTCAGGGGGCGTCCTATAATTCACCCCTCCACTTT. Translated: CASSPQGASYNSPLHF.

V gene TRBV11-3 combines with J gene TRBJ1-2; D not certain. The V end was cut by 4 bases, the J end by 1 base, with 13 bases between. Germline V gives CDR1 SGHNT, CDR2 YENEEA. CDR3 length: 15 amino acids. CDR3 protein: CASSSAGLFNYGYTF. CDR3 in DNA: TGTGCCAGCAGCTCGGCTGGGCTTTTTAACTATGGCTACACCTTC. Full variable domain (rest looked up from reference TRBV11-3 and TRBJ1-2): EAGVVQSPRYKIIEKKQPVAFWCNPISGHNTLYWYLQNLGQGPELLIRYENEEAVDDSQLPKDRFSAERLKGVDSTLKIQPAELGDSAVYLCASSSAGLFNYGYTFGSGTRLTVV.

The rearrangement uses TRBV9 and TRBJ2-2, with 7 bases fitting TRBD1. With V trimmed by 4 bases and J by 2 bases, 8 bases remained unmatched. The CDR3 loop spans 16 amino acids. The germline V gene has CDR1 SGDLS and CDR2 YYNGEE. The CDR3 region has the DNA TGTGCCAGCAGCCCCGGGACAGAGTTTAACACCGGGGAGCTGTTTTTT. Its translation is CASSPGTEFNTGELFF.

The chain couples TRBV28 to TRBJ2-7, with 7 bases that match TRBD1. The CDR3 length is 15 residues. CDR1 and CDR2 from the germline V gene are MDHEN and SYDVKM. V was pared by 4 bases and J by 1 base, with 7 bases of the junction left unmatched. CDR3 region: CASSSRDSYSYEQYF. For the CDR3, the DNA is TGTGCCAGCAGTTCCCGGGACAGTTATTCCTACGAGCAGTACTTC.

This sequence joins TRBV10-3 and TRBJ1-1, with 11 bases identical to TRBD1. The germline CDR1 and CDR2 sequences are ENHRY and SYGVKD. The CDR3 loop spans 17 amino acids. Losses at the gene ends were 1 base for V and 1 base for J; bases not matched to a gene: 5. CDR3 sequence (DNA): TGTGCCATCAGTGAGTGGGGGACAGGGGGGCGGAACACTGAAGCTTTCTTT. Amino acid sequence: CAISEWGTGGRNTEAFF.